This is a list of T cell receptor beta chains from one sample in a study of blood T cell repertoires in COVID-19. This table comes from immunoSEQ multiplex PCR, and its TCRdb copy is limited to in-frame clones, with some not included. The data show roughly 220,000 clones, roughly 84% seen once. The sequenced sample was peripheral blood. All receptors come from a man aged 50 to 59 who had recovered from COVID-19. Both conserved end residues are trimmed from each CDR3.

v_call,j_call,cdr3_aa
TRBV30,TRBJ1-2,AYGILLGYT
TRBV28,TRBJ2-7,ASSSPGLAGGYEQY
TRBV7-9,TRBJ2-1,ASSPPGLADWEQF
TRBV19,TRBJ1-2,ASTLFGTGGLGYT
TRBV7-9,TRBJ2-2,ASSLSGQYTGELF
TRBV5-8,TRBJ2-7,ASSLVPGQGYEQY
TRBV28,TRBJ2-1,ASSLAGYYNEQF
TRBV9,TRBJ1-3,ASSVAGWGGAGNTIY
TRBV10-1,TRBJ2-7,ASSESLAGTSAQY
TRBV2,TRBJ2-4,ASGGTGVAKNIQY
TRBV19,TRBJ1-6,ASNAGQGVSPLH
TRBV7-8,TRBJ2-1,ASSLDDSGRASRQF
TRBV6-6,TRBJ1-2,ASSGREANYGYT
TRBV30,TRBJ2-1,AWSVLRNNEQF
TRBV7-2,TRBJ2-7,ASSFKQGAGTSYEQY
TRBV5-8,TRBJ2-5,ASSQGQTHQETQY
TRBV4-1,TRBJ2-7,ASSQVRDSYYEQY
TRBV7-2,TRBJ2-7,ASSTDRGSGYEQY
TRBV10-2,TRBJ1-6,ASREGTAYNSPLH
TRBV6-5,TRBJ2-6,ASSQTGSGANVLT
TRBV18,TRBJ2-7,ASSINAQGASYEQY
TRBV6-4,TRBJ1-1,ASSASSGTEAF
TRBV9,TRBJ1-1,ASSALPGQMNTEAF
TRBV5-1,TRBJ2-2,ASSKGQGNTGELF
TRBV28,TRBJ2-7,ASIPRLAGGPAYEQY
TRBV7-2,TRBJ1-1,ASSLRRGPEAF
TRBV27,TRBJ2-3,ASSSQGLGTDTQY
TRBV18,TRBJ2-7,ASSPLDNSYEQY
TRBV27,TRBJ2-2,ASSLSSSIPGELF
TRBV24-1,TRBJ1-2,ATSDPYGYT
TRBV19,TRBJ1-1,ASSIPTGAHWDTEAF
TRBV6-4,TRBJ1-4,ASSPTAGGEKLF
TRBV6-5,TRBJ1-1,ASKESGNTEAF
TRBV28,TRBJ1-5,ASTWGGNQPQH
TRBV9,TRBJ2-3,ASSVGLAPYTDTQY
TRBV2,TRBJ2-7,ASSEKREQY
TRBV5-4,TRBJ2-2,ASSLRFVAGVGTGELF
TRBV19,TRBJ2-2,ASSIGTNTGELF
TRBV7-9,TRBJ1-3,ASSIPGQETSGNTIY
TRBV7-9,TRBJ2-3,ASSSPGRGRRTDTQY
TRBV7-8,TRBJ2-7,ASSYGGRHEQY
TRBV24-1,TRBJ1-5,ATSEGDRGNQPQH
TRBV28,TRBJ2-1,ASSLGGRAQF